This TCR beta chain was sequenced in a study of human T cells and chemical hapten exposure. Study results and limitations: There were significantly more large CDR3 similarity clusters among expanded TCRs than among controls.

Germline CDR1 and CDR2: MNHEY and SMNVEV (reference sequence). The ends were cut back, 6 bases at V and 0 bases at J, with 14 bases in the middle. This CDR3 region has 16 residues. Stated time point: patch test 1, 2 weeks after DPC sensitization. Indicated treatment: therapeutic diphenylcyclopropenone sensitization with weekly scalp DPC. Blood collection took place prior to placing each patch test. The study extracted total RNA from unfractionated whole blood. This clonotype was counted between two and nine times. The antigen remains unidentified. As processed by the authors: Across samples, TCR counts had a median of roughly 91,000 and ranged from 23,224 to 690,600. TCRdb reanalysed the RACE reads using MiXCR and keeps one entry per CDR3 protein. TCRdb's processing, not the study's, gives the V and J calls here. The sample has 300,000 to 350,000 distinct CDR3 sequences, around 7% seen once.

This material consisted of whole blood, taken in connection with sensitization to the hapten diphenylcyclopropenone (DPC). V usage is TRBV27 and J usage is TRBJ2-2; D perhaps matches TRBD1 (6 bases). The TCR originated in a young woman with alopecia areata. Some clones in this sample may be carry-over from other donors' samples. CDR3 protein: CASSKRQVANTGELFF. CDR3 DNA: TGTGCCAGCAGCAAAAGACAGGTTGCGAACACCGGGGAGCTGTTTTTT.